This entry describes one T cell receptor (beta chain). These data belong to a study of naive and memory T cell subsets. CD4 T cells were positively selected, then CD8 T cells from the CD4-negative fraction. Two oligonucleotides, mixed equimolar, formed the beta constant-region primer covering TRBC1 and TRBC2. The cDNA 3' end received a ligated single-stranded oligonucleotide carrying the SP2 primer and a 12-nucleotide UMI. Via MiXCR, TCRdb re-called the UMI-ligation and nested PCR reads, giving one row per CDR3 protein. The profile covers around 160,000 distinct CDR3 sequences, with about 17% appearing a single time and around 0.14% taken by the ten largest. The V gene end was trimmed by 3 bases and the J gene end by 4 bases; junction bases not matched to a gene: 9. The CDR3 is 15 amino acids. Germline lookup yields CDR1 DFQATT and CDR2 SNEGSKA (reference sequence).

The rearrangement links TRBV20-1 to TRBJ2-1; 7 nucleotides match TRBD2. Sequencing was done on a sample of naive CD4+ T cells from blood. The TCR sequence derives from a human donor in good health. The DNA for the CDR3 is TGCAGTGCTAGGCTTCGGACTAGGAGGTACAATGAGCAGTTCTTC. This sequence encodes CSARLRTRRYNEQFF.